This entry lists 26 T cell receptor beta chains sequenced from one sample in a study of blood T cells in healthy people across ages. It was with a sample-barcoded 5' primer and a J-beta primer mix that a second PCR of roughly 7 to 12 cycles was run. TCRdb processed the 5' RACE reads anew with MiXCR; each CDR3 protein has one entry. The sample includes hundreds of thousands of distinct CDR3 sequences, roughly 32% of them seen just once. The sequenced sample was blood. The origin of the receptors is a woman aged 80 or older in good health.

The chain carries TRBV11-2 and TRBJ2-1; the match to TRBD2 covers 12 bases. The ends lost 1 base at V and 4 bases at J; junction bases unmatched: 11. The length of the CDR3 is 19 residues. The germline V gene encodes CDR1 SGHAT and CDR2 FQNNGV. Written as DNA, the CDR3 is TGTGCCAGCAGCTTAGTTATCCCGACTAGCGGGGGACGTTACAATGAGCAGTTCTTC. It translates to CASSLVIPTSGGRYNEQFF.

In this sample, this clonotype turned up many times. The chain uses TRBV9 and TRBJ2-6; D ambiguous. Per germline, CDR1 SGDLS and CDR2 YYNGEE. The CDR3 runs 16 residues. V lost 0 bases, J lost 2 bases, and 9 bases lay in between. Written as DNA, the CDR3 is TGTGCCAGCAGCGTAGATTTTGGGGCTGGGGCCAACGTCCTGACTTTC. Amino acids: CASSVDFGAGANVLTF.

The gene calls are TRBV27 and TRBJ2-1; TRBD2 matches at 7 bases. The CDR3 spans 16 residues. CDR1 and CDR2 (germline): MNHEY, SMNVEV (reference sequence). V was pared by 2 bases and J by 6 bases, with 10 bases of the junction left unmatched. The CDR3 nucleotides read TGTGCCAGCAGTTTACCTCCGGGGAGGGGTGGCAATGAGCAGTTCTTC. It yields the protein CASSLPPGRGGNEQFF.

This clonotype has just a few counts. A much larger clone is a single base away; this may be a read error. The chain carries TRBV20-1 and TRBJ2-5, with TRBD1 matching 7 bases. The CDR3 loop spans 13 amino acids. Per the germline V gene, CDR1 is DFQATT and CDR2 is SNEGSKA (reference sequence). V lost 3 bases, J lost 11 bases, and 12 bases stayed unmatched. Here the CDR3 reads CSASRTGFDEQYF. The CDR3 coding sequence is TGCAGTGCTAGTAGGACAGGTTTCGATGAGCAGTACTTC.

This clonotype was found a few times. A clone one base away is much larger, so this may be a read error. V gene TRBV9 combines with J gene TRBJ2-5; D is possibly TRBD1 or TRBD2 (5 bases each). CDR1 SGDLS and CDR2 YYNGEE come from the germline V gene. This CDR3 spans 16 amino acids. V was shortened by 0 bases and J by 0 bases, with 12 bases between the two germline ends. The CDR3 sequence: CASSVGSEGYQETQYF. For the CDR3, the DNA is TGTGCCAGCAGCGTAGGAAGCGAGGGGTACCAAGAGACCCAGTACTTC.

The CDR3 DNA follows: TGCGCCAGCAGCTCCAACAGGGGGCTAGACTATGGCTACACCTTC. It yields the protein CASSSNRGLDYGYTF. The rearrangement links TRBV5-1 to TRBJ1-2; 9 bases are shared with TRBD1. This CDR3 has 15 residues. Germline values: CDR1 SGHRS, CDR2 YFSETQ. V shed 3 bases and J 3 bases; nucleotides not matched to a gene: 6. The full variable domain, completed using reference TRBV5-1 and TRBJ1-2, is KAGVTQTPRYLIKTRGQQVTLSCSPISGHRSVSWYQQTPGQGLQFLFEYFSETQRNKGNFPGRFSGRQFSNSRSEMNVSTLELGDSALYLCASSSNRGLDYGYTFGSGTRLTVV.

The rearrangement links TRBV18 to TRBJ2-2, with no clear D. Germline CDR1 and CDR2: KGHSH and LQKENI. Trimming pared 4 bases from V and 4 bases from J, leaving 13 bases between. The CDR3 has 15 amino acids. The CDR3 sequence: CASSLAMIGTGELFF. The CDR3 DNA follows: TGTGCCAGCTCACTTGCAATGATCGGCACCGGGGAGCTGTTTTTT. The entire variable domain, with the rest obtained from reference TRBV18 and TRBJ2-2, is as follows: NAGVMQNPRHLVRRRGQEARLRCSPMKGHSHVYWYRQLPEEGLKFMVYLQKENIIDESGMPKERFSAEFPKEGPSILRIQQVVRGDSAAYFCASSLAMIGTGELFFGEGSRLTVL.

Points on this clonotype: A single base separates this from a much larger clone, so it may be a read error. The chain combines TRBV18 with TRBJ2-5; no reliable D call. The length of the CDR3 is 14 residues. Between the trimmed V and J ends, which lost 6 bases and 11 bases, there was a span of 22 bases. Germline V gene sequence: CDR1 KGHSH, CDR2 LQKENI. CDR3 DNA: TGTGCCAGCTCCGCGGACGGAATATACAATGAGCAGTACTTC. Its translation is CASSADGIYNEQYF.

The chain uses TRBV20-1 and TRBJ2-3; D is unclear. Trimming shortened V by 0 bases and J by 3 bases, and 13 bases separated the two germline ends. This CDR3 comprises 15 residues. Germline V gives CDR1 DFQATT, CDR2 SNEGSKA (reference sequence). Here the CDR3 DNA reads TGCAGTGCTAGAGAGTGGGCCCTCCTGACAGATACGCAGTATTTT. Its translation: CSAREWALLTDTQYF.

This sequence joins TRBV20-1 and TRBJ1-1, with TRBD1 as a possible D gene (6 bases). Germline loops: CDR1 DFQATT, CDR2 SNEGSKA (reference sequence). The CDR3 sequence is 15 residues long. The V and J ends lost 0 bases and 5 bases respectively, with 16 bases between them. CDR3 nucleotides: TGCAGTGCTAGAGATACCCTACAGGGTGAGACTGAAGCTTTCTTT. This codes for CSARDTLQGETEAFF.

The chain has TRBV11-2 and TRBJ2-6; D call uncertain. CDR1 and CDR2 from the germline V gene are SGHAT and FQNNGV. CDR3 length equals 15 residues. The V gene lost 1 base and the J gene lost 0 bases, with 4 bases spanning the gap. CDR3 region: CASSLVVSGANVLTF. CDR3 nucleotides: TGTGCCAGCAGCTTAGTGGTCTCTGGGGCCAACGTCCTGACTTTC. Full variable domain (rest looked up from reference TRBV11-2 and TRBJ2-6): EAGVAQSPRYKIIEKRQSVAFWCNPISGHATLYWYQQILGQGPKLLIQFQNNGVVDDSQLPKDRFSAERLKGVDSTLKIQPAKLEDSAVYLCASSLVVSGANVLTFGAGSRLTVL.

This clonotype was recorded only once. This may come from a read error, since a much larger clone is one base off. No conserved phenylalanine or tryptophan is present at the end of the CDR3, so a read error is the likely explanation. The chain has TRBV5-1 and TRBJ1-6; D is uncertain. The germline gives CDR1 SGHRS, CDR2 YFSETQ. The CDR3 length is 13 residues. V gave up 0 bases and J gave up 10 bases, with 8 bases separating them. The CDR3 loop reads CASSLDIASPLHC. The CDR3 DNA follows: TGCGCCAGCAGCTTGGACATAGCCTCACCCCTCCACTGT.

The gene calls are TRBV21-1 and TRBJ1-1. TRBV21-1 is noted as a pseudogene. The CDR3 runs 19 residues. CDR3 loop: CATAKPSTDSGAMNTEAFF. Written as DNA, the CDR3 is TGTGCCACCGCCAAACCCTCGACGGACAGCGGTGCCATGAACACTGAAGCTTTCTTT.

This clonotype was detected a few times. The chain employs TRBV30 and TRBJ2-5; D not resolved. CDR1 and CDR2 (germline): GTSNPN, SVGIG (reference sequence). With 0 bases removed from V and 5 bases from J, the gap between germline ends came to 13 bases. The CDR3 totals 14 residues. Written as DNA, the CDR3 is TGTGCCTGGAGTGTCGGACCCCCGAGGGAGACCCAGTACTTC. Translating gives CAWSVGPPRETQYF.

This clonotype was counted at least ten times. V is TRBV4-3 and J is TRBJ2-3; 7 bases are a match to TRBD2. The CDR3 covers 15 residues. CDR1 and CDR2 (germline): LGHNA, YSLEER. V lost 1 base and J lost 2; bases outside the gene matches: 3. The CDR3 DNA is TGCGCCAGCAGCCAAGCCCGGGGGGACACAGATACGCAGTATTTT. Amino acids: CASSQARGDTDTQYF.

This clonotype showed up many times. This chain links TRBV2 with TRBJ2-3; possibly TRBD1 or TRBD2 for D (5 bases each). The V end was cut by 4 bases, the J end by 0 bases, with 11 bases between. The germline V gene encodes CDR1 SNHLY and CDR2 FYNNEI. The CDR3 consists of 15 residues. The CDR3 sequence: CASSVGGFSTDTQYF. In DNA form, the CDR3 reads TGTGCCAGCAGTGTTGGGGGTTTTAGCACAGATACGCAGTATTTT. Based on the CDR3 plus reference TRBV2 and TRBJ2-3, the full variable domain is EPEVTQTPSHQVTQMGQEVILRCVPISNHLYFYWYRQILGQKVEFLVSFYNNEISEKSEIFDDQFSVERPDGSNFTLKIRSTKLEDSAMYFCASSVGGFSTDTQYFGPGTRLTVL.

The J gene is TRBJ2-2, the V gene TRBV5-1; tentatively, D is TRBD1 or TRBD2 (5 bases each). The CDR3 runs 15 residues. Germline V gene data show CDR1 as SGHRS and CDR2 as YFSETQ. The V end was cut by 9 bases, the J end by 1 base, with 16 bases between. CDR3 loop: CATEAGTGNTGELFF. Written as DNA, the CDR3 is TGCGCCACCGAGGCCGGGACGGGGAACACCGGGGAGCTGTTTTTT.

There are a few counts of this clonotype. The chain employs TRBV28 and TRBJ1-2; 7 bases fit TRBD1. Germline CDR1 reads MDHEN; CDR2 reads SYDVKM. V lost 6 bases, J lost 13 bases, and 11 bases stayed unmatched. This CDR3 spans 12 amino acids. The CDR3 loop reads CASRTLQGRGTF. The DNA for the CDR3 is TGTGCCAGCAGAACCCTACAGGGGCGAGGCACCTTC.

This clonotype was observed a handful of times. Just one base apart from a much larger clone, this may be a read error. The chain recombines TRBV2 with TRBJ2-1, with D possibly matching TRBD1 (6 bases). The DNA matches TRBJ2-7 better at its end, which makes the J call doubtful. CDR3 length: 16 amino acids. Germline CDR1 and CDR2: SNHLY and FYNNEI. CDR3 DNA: TGTGCCAGCAGTGAGAGGGGGAACCGATTCTACAATGAGCAGTACTTC. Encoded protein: CASSERGNRFYNEQYF.

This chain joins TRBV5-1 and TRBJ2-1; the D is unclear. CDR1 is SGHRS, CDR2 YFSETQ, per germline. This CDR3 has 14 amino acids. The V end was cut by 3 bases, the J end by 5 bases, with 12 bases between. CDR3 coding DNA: TGCGCCAGCAGCTCGGGTGGACGGGACAATGAGCAGTTCTTC. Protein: CASSSGGRDNEQFF. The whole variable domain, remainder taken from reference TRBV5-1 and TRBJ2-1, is KAGVTQTPRYLIKTRGQQVTLSCSPISGHRSVSWYQQTPGQGLQFLFEYFSETQRNKGNFPGRFSGRQFSNSRSEMNVSTLELGDSALYLCASSSGGRDNEQFFGPGTRLTVL.

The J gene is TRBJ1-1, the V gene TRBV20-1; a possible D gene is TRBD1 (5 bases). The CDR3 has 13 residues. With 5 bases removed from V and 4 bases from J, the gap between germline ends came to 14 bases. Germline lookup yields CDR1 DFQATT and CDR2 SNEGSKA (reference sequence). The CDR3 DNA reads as TGCAGTGCTGTCGGGACTCAAAGCACTGAAGCTTTCTTT. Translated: CSAVGTQSTEAFF.

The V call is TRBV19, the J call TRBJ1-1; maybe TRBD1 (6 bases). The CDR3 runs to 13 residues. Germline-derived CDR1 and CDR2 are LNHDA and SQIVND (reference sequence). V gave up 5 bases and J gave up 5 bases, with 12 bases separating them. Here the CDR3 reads CASSQARGTEAFF. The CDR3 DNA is TGTGCCAGTAGTCAAGCCAGGGGTACTGAAGCTTTCTTT.

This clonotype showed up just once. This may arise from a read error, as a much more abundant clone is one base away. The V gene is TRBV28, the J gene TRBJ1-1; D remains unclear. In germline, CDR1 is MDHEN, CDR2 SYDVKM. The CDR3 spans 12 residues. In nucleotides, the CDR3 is TGTGCCGGCAGTCCCTCGACCCGGGTAGCTTTCTTT. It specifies CAGSPSTRVAFF.

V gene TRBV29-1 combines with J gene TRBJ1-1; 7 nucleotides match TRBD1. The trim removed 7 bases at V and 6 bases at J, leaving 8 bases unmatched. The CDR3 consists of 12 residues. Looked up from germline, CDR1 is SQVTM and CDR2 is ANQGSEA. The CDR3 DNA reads TGCAGCGCCAGACAGGGTTCGGCTGAAGCTTTCTTT. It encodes CSARQGSAEAFF.

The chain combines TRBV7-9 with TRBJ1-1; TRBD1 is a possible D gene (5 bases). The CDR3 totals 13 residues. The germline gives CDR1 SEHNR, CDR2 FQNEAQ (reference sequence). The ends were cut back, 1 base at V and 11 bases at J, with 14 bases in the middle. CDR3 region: CASSLDFRDSAFF. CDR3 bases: TGTGCCAGCAGCTTAGACTTCAGGGATTCGGCTTTCTTT.

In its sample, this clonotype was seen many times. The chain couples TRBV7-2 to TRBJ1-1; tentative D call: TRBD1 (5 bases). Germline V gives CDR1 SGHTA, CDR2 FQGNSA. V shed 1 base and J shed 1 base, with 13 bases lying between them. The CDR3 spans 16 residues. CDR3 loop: CASSLVGGLSNTEAFF. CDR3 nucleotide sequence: TGTGCCAGCAGCTTAGTGGGGGGACTCTCGAACACTGAAGCTTTCTTT.